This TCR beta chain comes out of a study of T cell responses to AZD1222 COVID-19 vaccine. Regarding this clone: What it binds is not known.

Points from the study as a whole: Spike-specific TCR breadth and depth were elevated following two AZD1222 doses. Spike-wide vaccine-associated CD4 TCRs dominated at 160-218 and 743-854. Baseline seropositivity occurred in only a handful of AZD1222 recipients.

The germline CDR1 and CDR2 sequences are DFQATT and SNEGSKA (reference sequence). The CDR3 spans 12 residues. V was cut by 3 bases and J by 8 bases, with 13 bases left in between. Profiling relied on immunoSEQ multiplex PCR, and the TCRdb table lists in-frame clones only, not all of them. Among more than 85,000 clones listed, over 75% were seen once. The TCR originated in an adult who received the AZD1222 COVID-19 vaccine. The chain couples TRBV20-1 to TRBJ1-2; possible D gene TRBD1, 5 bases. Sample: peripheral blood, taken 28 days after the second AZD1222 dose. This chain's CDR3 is CSASKQGVGYTF. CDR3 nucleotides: TGCAGTGCTAGTAAGCAGGGTGTAGGCTACACCTTC.